Included here is one T cell receptor (beta chain) sequence, with context. This clone was counted once. There is no known antigen for this receptor. Base qualities are not provided; no much larger clone lies one nucleotide away. The cohort comprised under 700 healthy bone marrow donors. All cohort members were sampled while nominally healthy, although unrecorded immune exposures were likely present. The donor was CMV seropositive and was included in the group of 300 or so seropositive cohort members. A peripheral blood sample was provided by each donor, and peripheral blood mononuclear cells were used for TCR beta sequencing. Genomic DNA was extracted from the blood cell samples with the Qiagen DNeasy Blood Extraction Kit. CDR1 and CDR2 are drawn from the germline V gene: SNHLY, FYNNEI. V and J lose 7 bases and 5 bases, and a span of 14 bases separates them. Measured from the cysteine to the phenylalanine, the CDR3 is 13 residues long. The read is trimmed to its CDR3 DNA, 39 bases read in frame from base 1.

The receptor library was made with the immunoSEQ multiplex PCR assay. A mixture of 60 forward primers for TCR Vbeta segments and 13 reverse primers for TCR Jbeta segments was used in the multiplex PCR. The CDR3 region of rearranged TCR beta genes was amplified from genomic DNA with a multiplex PCR assay. The Illumina HiSeq System was used to sequence the amplified TCR beta libraries as 87-base-pair reads. As for the authors' bioinformatics: A later analysis counted tens of millions of unique TCR beta chains across the 640 or so repertoires, and 10 million to 11 million of these chains were shared by at least two donors. To remove PCR and sequencing errors, raw reads were error-corrected and collapsed into unique sequences using a nearest-neighbor algorithm that merged closely related sequences. To assign V, D and J gene segments, CDR3 sequences were aligned to IMGT reference sequences. For a sequence to be retained, a match of at least six nucleotides was required to both a V gene segment and a J gene segment. A rearrangement was called productive if the CDR3 had no stop codons and remained in frame with V and J, and every other rearrangement was called non-productive. CDR3 was defined by IMGT convention, running from the second conserved V-encoded cysteine to the conserved J-encoded phenylalanine. In an earlier analysis of around 540 of the donors, sequences lacking an unambiguous match to a single V gene segment were excluded. An earlier analysis of around 600 of the donors classified V segments as functional when productive rearrangements were above 56.7% and as segregating when the standard deviation between donors was above 5%. To diagnose cytomegalovirus status from the catalog of TCR beta chain sequences, a statistical classification framework was built. In a later analysis, V and J genes were assigned by comparing TCR nucleotide sequences against IMGT/GENE-DB human TR gene sequences. The TCRdist pipeline was used in a later analysis to assign CDR3 sequences and most-parsimonious VDJ recombination scenarios. A later analysis defined each TCR beta chain by its CDR3 amino acid sequence plus V-gene family, and excluded reads lacking a unique V-gene family. A later analysis removed 550 to 650 highly shared, low-generation-probability nucleotide sequences to deal with suspected cross-contamination and a sequencing artifact. In a later analysis, a clonal expansion index was calculated for each public chain from normalized within-repertoire ranks of inferred template counts. A later analysis computed generation probabilities with a VDJ recombination model fitted to out-of-frame rearrangements, and checked the results against IGoR. In a later analysis, TCR-TCR, TCR-HLA and TCR-CMV co-occurrence was scored with hypergeometric tests, and a repertoire-size bias correction was applied to TCR pairs. In a later analysis, false discovery rates were estimated by permuting HLA or CMV assignments 20 times. In a later analysis, co-occurring TCRs were grouped using DBSCAN, and TCRdist sequence similarity was added for clustering within HLA-allele-positive subsets. Co-occurrence clustering excluded repertoires with fewer than 30,000 or more than 120,000 public chains, plus five with anomalous nucleotide sharing. TCRdb carries this immuneACCESS record with in-frame sequences only. Its versions omit some clonotypes, under half of them owing to an unresolved V gene in the studies checked, with the rest unexplained. V, J and clone size are taken as reported in that table, and D and trimming were inferred from the DNA itself. This sample holds roughly 180,000 clones; 75% to 90% were observed only once. 1.2% to 1.5% of the sample is in the top ten clones.

This entry belongs to a study of cytomegalovirus exposure and HLA in healthy donors listed by TCRdb under 2017. In terms of the full investigation: In an earlier analysis of fewer than 750 of the donors, 250 to 350 Gb of sequence data and 100 million or so unique TCR beta sequences from 150 million to 200 million T cells were reported. HLA typing included class I and class II loci at four-digit resolution. In a later genetic analysis, genome-wide SNP genotypes for about 65% of the roughly 670 donors were used, and that subset was treated as a discovery cohort. On average, roughly 250,000 unique TCR beta nucleotide sequences were sequenced per donor among more than 350 genotyped donors of the cohort, with approximately 18% of those sequences being non-productive. Donor age, sex, ethnicity and CMV serostatus were compiled alongside the repertoire data. To decide whether each TCR beta V gene segment behaved as functional or pseudogenic, an earlier analysis of 587 of the donors relied on high-throughput TCR beta sequencing. Rather than using new phenotypic data, the later analysis identified candidate immune exposures from TCR beta sequences and from how often those sequences occurred across donors. Typing coverage varied by locus: about 620-640 donors for A, B, C, DRB1 and DQB1; approximately 500 for DQA1; nearly 610 for DPA1; 450 to 480 for DPB1. Every discovery cohort repertoire had been produced on one sequencing platform. Among the roughly 370 genotyped donors, 75% to 90% belonged to the genetic ancestry cluster associated with self-reported Caucasian donors. In a later analysis, previously published TCR beta repertoires from roughly 710 donors were re-analyzed and high-resolution HLA genotyping was added so that TCR occurrence patterns could be studied. The study combined high-throughput TCR immunosequencing, statistical association of individual TCRs with disease status, and machine learning to predict cytomegalovirus infection status. The T cell repertoires of some 670 subjects were profiled by immunosequencing and related to cytomegalovirus serostatus. In addition to the first cohort of 666 subjects, a separate validation cohort of 120 different subjects was used. About five DR-DQ haplotypes were treated as single units for association and clustering because of strong linkage in the cohort. An early release that covered some 640 HLA-typed donors contained approximately 320 gigabases of sequencing data and around 80 million unique TCR sequences. The study was designed to test whether signatures of past pathogen exposure could be identified by cataloging public T cell receptors. Study-wide conclusions, independent of this receptor: According to a later genetic analysis, donors in an Asian-associated ancestry cluster had fewer N-insertions in productive TCRs than the approximately 650-donor mean. Some IMGT-functional V segments, including TRBV6-2 and TRBV6-3, could not be told apart with the 87-base-pair reads, so those segments were excluded. An association between a missense DCLRE1C variant and V-gene and J-gene trimming of TCR beta chains was found in a later genetic analysis and replicated in an independent cohort. An earlier analysis of 450 to 750 of the donors showed that most TCR beta V segments appeared in productive rearrangements either about 87% or about 30% of the time, which broadly matched IMGT annotations. Because HLA typing was missing for some donors at each locus, association tests included only the typed subset. A few of the identified cytomegalovirus-associated TCR beta chains were confirmed in vitro to be specific for cytomegalovirus antigens. Seventeen rarely observed V segments, including chromosome 9 orphons, were excluded from the earlier analysis of approximately 600 of the donors because counts were too low. In a later analysis, over 15,000 TCR beta sequences were associated with specific HLA alleles at a false discovery rate of 0.05. According to a later analysis, most CMV-associated TCR beta chains appeared to be HLA-restricted, and the HLA associations seemed to be driven largely by CMV exposure. The only immune exposure information available for the cohort was CMV serostatus. Cytomegalovirus status was reported to be diagnosed by the classifier with high specificity and sensitivity in both the original and validation cohorts. Only TCR beta chains were sequenced in this cohort, and the absence of alpha or paired-chain data limited detectable features. The presence/absence analyses assumed that sequencing depth was roughly uniform across donors, and that assumption may not be true. Correlated functional status among segregating V segments might reflect linkage disequilibrium, but an unknown experimental factor could not be ruled out. It was suggested by the authors that the approach could potentially be generalized to other disease states and immunological phenotypes. A further reported finding was that TCR beta sequences accurately predicted the HLA-A and HLA-B alleles for most subjects in the first cohort. Most TCR sequences were seen in very few donors, while some public TCRs were found in many individuals. In a later analysis, HLA-associated TCR beta chains showed more clonal expansion and lower generation probabilities than non-associated chains that were equally common. In a later analysis, the rate of TCR association differed among HLA loci, with DRB1 alleles having the most associated TCRs and HLA-C alleles having the fewest. A total of fewer than 200 TCR beta chains were listed by the study as associated with cytomegalovirus. Strong co-occurrence of HLA alleles, especially DR and DQ, made assigning TCR associations to individual alleles difficult. A cluster of highly shared sequence variants was judged likely to represent a technical artifact of the sequencing pipeline. Several of the top co-occurrence clusters appeared to be linked to parvovirus B19, influenza, CMV and Epstein-Barr virus, according to a later analysis.

The origin of this receptor is a girl aged 5-17 years in good health and CMV-seropositive. The chain couples TRBV2 to TRBJ2-5, and the D gene may be TRBD2, 6 bases matching. Sequencing was performed on PBMCs. The CDR3 here reads CASTPGEGETQYF. The DNA sequence is as follows: TGTGCCAGCACCCCGGGAGAAGGGGAGACCCAGTACTTC.